One and the same sample provided the 19 T cell receptor beta chains below, sequenced in a study of blood T cells in healthy people across ages. Next came a second PCR, run for about 6 to 12 cycles, which used a sample-barcoded 5' primer along with a J-beta primer mix. MiXCR, run by TCRdb on the 5' RACE reads, gives a single entry per CDR3 protein. The sample consists of over 1,200,000 distinct CDR3 sequences, approximately 63% of them appearing once. The sample was blood. These receptors were taken from a man younger than 35 in good health.

The chain employs TRBV4-2 and TRBJ2-3; 10 nucleotides agree with TRBD2. Germline-derived CDR1 and CDR2 are LGHNA and YNFKEQ. The CDR3 runs 16 residues. The V segment lost 1 base and the J segment 4 bases; nucleotides outside the gene matches: 5. Written as DNA, the CDR3 is TGTGCCAGCAGCCAAGCAGCGGGGGGGACTCCAGATACGCAGTATTTT. Protein product: CASSQAAGGTPDTQYF.

In DNA form, the CDR3 reads TGTGCCAGCAGTGACTCCGGAGACGCGAGGGCTTTCTTT. It codes for CASSDSGDARAFF. This chain connects TRBV6-4 to TRBJ1-1; D is unresolved. The CDR3 spans 13 residues. CDR1 MRHNA and CDR2 SNTAGT come from the germline V gene. With 0 bases removed from V and 11 bases from J, the gap between germline ends came to 13 bases.

This chain uses TRBV4-2 with TRBJ2-6; possibly TRBD1 or TRBD2 for D (11 bases each). Looked up from germline, CDR1 is LGHNA and CDR2 is YNFKEQ. This CDR3 is built from 21 residues. Trimming took 4 bases from V and 0 from J, leaving 25 bases between them. CDR3 in amino acids: CASSRRGQGGLAASGANVLTF. CDR3 coding DNA: TGTGCCAGCAGCCGCCGGGGACAGGGGGGACTAGCGGCCTCTGGGGCCAACGTCCTGACTTTC.

The chain uses TRBV12-3 or TRBV12-4 and TRBJ2-3; 7 bases map to TRBD2. V lost 3 bases to trimming and J lost 3 bases; unmatched junction nucleotides: 3. This CDR3 is built from 14 residues. CDR3 bases: TGTGCCAGCAGTTTCTGGCGGGAGACAGATACGCAGTATTTT. Its protein is CASSFWRETDTQYF.

This clonotype is a singleton in its sample. The chain combines TRBV27 with TRBJ2-1, with TRBD2 identical over 14 bases. The CDR3 has 18 amino acids. Germline lookup yields CDR1 MNHEY and CDR2 SMNVEV (reference sequence). Unmatched junction bases numbered 9, after V lost 4 bases and J lost 4 bases. CDR3: CASSSRLAGGLRYNEQFF. The CDR3, as DNA: TGTGCCAGCAGTTCAAGACTAGCGGGGGGGCTGAGGTACAATGAGCAGTTCTTC.

V gene TRBV29-1 combines with J gene TRBJ2-5; 8 bases fit TRBD1. Germline CDR1 is SQVTM and CDR2 is ANQGSEA. The CDR3 length is 19 residues. Trimming cost V 3 bases and J 2 bases; bases outside gene matches: 20. CDR3: CSVEGTGTGNLEWQETQYF. The CDR3 coding sequence is TGCAGCGTTGAGGGAACCGGGACAGGAAACCTTGAATGGCAAGAGACCCAGTACTTC. Full variable domain (rest looked up from reference TRBV29-1 and TRBJ2-5): SAVISQKPSRDICQRGTSLTIQCQVDSQVTMMFWYRQQPGQSLTLIATANQGSEATYESGFVIDKFPISRPNLTFSTLTVSNMSPEDSSIYLCSVEGTGTGNLEWQETQYFGPGTRLLVL.

This clonotype was seen a handful of times. The gene calls are TRBV4-1 and TRBJ2-6, with 9 bases matching TRBD1. The CDR3 length is 18 residues. Germline assignment: CDR1 MGHRA and CDR2 YSYEKL. V was clipped by 6 bases and J by 2 bases; unmatched bases: 11. The CDR3 nucleotides are TGCGCCAGCAGTCTAGGGGACAGGGTGTCTACTGGGGCCAACGTCCTGACTTTC. Translation: CASSLGDRVSTGANVLTF.

The chain has TRBV4-3 and TRBJ2-6, with D unresolved. This CDR3 has 15 amino acids. The ends were cut back, 4 bases at V and 1 base at J, with 8 bases in the middle. CDR1 LGHNA and CDR2 YSLEER come from the germline V gene. CDR3 in amino acids: CASSREWSGANVLTF. The DNA of the CDR3 is TGCGCCAGCAGCCGAGAGTGGTCTGGGGCCAACGTCCTGACTTTC.

This clonotype was recorded once. V gene TRBV11-2 combines with J gene TRBJ1-2; the D gene is possibly TRBD1 (6 bases). Germline values: CDR1 SGHAT, CDR2 FQNNGV. This CDR3 has 18 amino acids. The V end was cut by 4 bases, the J end by 0 bases, with 21 bases between. The CDR3 nucleotides read TGTGCCAGCAGCTCATATCCAGGATCCAGGGGATCTAACTATGGCTACACCTTC. Protein product: CASSSYPGSRGSNYGYTF.

Only a few counts were recorded for this clonotype. The V call is TRBV10-3, the J call TRBJ1-6; the D gene is possibly TRBD1 (6 bases). Looked up from germline, CDR1 is ENHRY and CDR2 is SYGVKD. Trimming took 6 bases from V and 6 from J, leaving 12 bases between them. CDR3 length: 14 amino acids. DNA of the CDR3: TGTGCCATCAGGAGGACAGCCGTTAATTCACCCCTCCACTTT. This encodes CAIRRTAVNSPLHF.

This rearrangement joins TRBV29-1 to TRBJ2-1; D remains unclear. Trimming pared 6 bases from V and 4 bases from J, leaving 16 bases between. This CDR3 spans 14 amino acids. Germline lookup yields CDR1 SQVTM and CDR2 ANQGSEA. CDR3 sequence: CSVGNRNPYNEQFF. The CDR3, as DNA: TGCAGCGTAGGGAACAGAAACCCTTACAATGAGCAGTTCTTC.

V and J are TRBV10-3 and TRBJ2-7; 9 bases are shared with TRBD1. Germline CDR1 is ENHRY and CDR2 is SYGVKD. The CDR3 length is 14 residues. With 9 bases clipped from V and 5 bases from J, the junction kept 11 bases outside the gene matches. CDR3 coding DNA: TGTGCCATTTCCAGCAGGACAGGGGATAACGAGCAGTACTTC. It codes for CAISSRTGDNEQYF.

For this clonotype: One junction end does not reproduce the germline sequence, and a read error may be involved. CDR3 protein: CASSLGKNRNGYTF. The CDR3 nucleotides read TGCGCCAGCAGTTTGGGGAAGAACAGGAACGGCTACACCTTC. V is TRBV5-1 and J is TRBJ1-2; weak D call: TRBD1 (5 bases). CDR1 and CDR2 from the germline V gene are SGHRS and YFSETQ. CDR3 length: 14 residues.

The CDR3 sequence: CATGLNTGELFF. The CDR3 DNA follows: TGTGCCACTGGACTAAACACCGGGGAGCTGTTTTTT. The rearrangement uses TRBV15 and TRBJ2-2; weak D call: TRBD2 (6 bases). The CDR3 covers 12 residues. The ends were cut back, 9 bases at V and 2 bases at J, with 7 bases in the middle. Germline-derived CDR1 and CDR2 are LNHNV and YYDKDF (reference sequence).

This clonotype was recorded once. The gene calls are TRBV20-1 and TRBJ1-5; D may be TRBD1 (6 bases). CDR3 size: 16 residues. V was trimmed by 3 bases and J by 2 bases, leaving 17 bases between them. Germline CDR1 is DFQATT and CDR2 is SNEGSKA (reference sequence). The CDR3, as DNA: TGCAGTGCTAGGGGTGGGGGCCAGAGTGGCAATCAGCCCCAGCATTTT. Its translation is CSARGGGQSGNQPQHF.

The genes are TRBV7-9 and TRBJ2-7; D remains unclear. Germline V lookup: CDR1 SEHNR, CDR2 FQNEAQ (reference sequence). Trimming took 0 bases from V and 3 from J, leaving 12 bases between them. The CDR3 is made up of 15 amino acids. The CDR3 sequence is CASSLAKYENYEQYF. CDR3 coding DNA: TGTGCCAGCAGCTTAGCGAAGTACGAGAACTACGAGCAGTACTTC.

The V gene is TRBV20-1, the J gene TRBJ2-5, with a tentative D call TRBD2 (6 bases). This CDR3 contains 15 residues. The ends were cut back, 3 bases at V and 5 bases at J, with 19 bases in the middle. In germline, CDR1 is DFQATT, CDR2 SNEGSKA (reference sequence). CDR3: CSASPITGTWETQYF. As DNA, the CDR3 is TGCAGTGCTAGCCCAATTACCGGGACTTGGGAGACCCAGTACTTC.

This clonotype was seen once. V and J are TRBV3-1 and TRBJ2-1; 11 bases line up with TRBD2. The V segment lost 1 base and the J segment 9 bases; nucleotides outside the gene matches: 5. CDR1 LGHDT and CDR2 YNNKEL come from the germline V gene (reference sequence). This CDR3 is 15 amino acids long. CDR3 in DNA: TGTGCCAGCAGCCAAGTGTCTAGCGGGAGGATTGAGCAGTTCTTC. Translated, it gives CASSQVSSGRIEQFF.

This clonotype turned up a few times. The gene calls are TRBV7-2 and TRBJ2-5, with 14 bases matching TRBD2. The assigned J gene may be wrong: the sequence end matches TRBJ2-7 better. CDR1 is SGHTA, CDR2 FQGNSA, per germline. The CDR3 contains 15 residues. This chain's CDR3 is CASNKGLAGAYEQYF. The CDR3 bases are TGTGCCAGCAACAAGGGACTAGCGGGAGCCTACGAGCAGTACTTC.